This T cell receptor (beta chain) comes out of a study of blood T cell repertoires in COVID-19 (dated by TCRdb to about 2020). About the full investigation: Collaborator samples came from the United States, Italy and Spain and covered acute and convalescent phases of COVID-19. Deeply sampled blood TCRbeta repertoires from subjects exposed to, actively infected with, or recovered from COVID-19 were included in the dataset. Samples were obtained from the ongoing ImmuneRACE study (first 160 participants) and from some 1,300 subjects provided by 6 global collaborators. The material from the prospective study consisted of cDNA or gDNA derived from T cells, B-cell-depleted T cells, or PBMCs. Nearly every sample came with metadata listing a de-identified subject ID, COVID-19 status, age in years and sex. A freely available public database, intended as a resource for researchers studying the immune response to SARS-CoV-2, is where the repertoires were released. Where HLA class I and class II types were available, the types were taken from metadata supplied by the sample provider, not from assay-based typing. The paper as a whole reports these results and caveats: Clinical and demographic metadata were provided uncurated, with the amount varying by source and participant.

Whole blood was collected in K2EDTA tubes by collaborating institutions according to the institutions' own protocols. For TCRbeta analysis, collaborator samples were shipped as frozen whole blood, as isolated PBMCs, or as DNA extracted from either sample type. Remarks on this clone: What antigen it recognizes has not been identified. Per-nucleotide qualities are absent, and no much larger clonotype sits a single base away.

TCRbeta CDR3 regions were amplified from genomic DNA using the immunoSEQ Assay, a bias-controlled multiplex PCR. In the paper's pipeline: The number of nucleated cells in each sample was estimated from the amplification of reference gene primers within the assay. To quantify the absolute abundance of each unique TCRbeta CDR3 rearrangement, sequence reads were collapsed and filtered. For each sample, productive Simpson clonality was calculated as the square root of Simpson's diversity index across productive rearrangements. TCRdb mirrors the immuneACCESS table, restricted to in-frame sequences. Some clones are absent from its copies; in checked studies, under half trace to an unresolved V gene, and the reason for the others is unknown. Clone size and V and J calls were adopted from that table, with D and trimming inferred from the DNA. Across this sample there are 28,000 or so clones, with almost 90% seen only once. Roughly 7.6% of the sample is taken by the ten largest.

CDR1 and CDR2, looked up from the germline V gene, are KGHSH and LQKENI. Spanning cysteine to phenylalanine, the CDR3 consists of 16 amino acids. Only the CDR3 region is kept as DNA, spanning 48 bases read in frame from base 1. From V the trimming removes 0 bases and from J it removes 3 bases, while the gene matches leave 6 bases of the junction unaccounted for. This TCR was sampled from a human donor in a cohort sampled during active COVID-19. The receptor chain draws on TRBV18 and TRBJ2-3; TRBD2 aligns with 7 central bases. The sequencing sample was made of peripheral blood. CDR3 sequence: CASSPPVRGDTDTQYF. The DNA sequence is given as TGTGCCAGCTCACCACCGGTACGGGGGGATACAGATACGCAGTATTTT. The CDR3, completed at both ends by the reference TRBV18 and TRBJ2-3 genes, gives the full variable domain NAGVMQNPRHLVRRRGQEARLRCSPMKGHSHVYWYRQLPEEGLKFMVYLQKENIIDESGMPKERFSAEFPKEGPSILRIQQVVRGDSAAYFCASSPPVRGDTDTQYFGPGTRLTVL.